The clone carrying this T cell receptor (beta chain) was seen more than once but under ten times. Its specificity is unknown. The entry originates in a study of blood T cells in healthy people across ages. It was with a sample-barcoded 5' primer and a J-beta primer mix that a second PCR of roughly 7 to 12 cycles was run. The authors tagged each cDNA molecule using a template-switch adaptor with 12 random nucleotides. TCRdb ran MiXCR on the 5' RACE reads and lists one entry per CDR3 protein. In the table there are hundreds of thousands of distinct CDR3 sequences, about 30% of which are singletons. Peripheral blood was drawn, approximately 9.5 milliliters per donor. Notes on the study in general: The long-lived group displayed more naive CD4+ cells, plus higher diversity, than the aged donors did. It was held that the diversity estimates obtained from one million T cells were underestimates.

The sequencing sample was made of blood. This receptor was obtained from an elderly woman in good health.

The CDR3 spells CASSYMGQGTTDTQYF. Written as DNA, the CDR3 is TGTGCCAGCAGTTATATGGGACAGGGGACCACAGATACGCAGTATTTT. This chain links TRBV6-2 or TRBV6-3 with TRBJ2-3; 10 bases align to TRBD1. Germline trimming cut 3 bases from V and 2 bases from J; bases unmatched to any gene: 5. Germline CDR1 reads MNHEY; CDR2 reads SVGEGT. The CDR3 extends over 16 amino acids.